A single sample gave rise to the 5 T cell receptor beta chains below, sequenced in a study of vaccination effects on CD4 cells after COVID-19. Antigen-specific CD4+ T cells were expanded (with viral peptide pools) by the ViraFEST assay ahead of sequencing. The culture ran for about 10 days, and then CD4+ T cells were isolated. Each participant was given two doses of one vaccine (BNT162b2 or mRNA-1273). No cognate antigen is known for these TCRs. Profiled with immunoSEQ multiplex PCR; TCRdb holds only in-frame clones, not every one. The table lists 57,000 or so clones, around 73% of them singletons, with roughly 1.2% in the top ten. This material consisted of CD4+ T cells from PBMCs cultured with HCoV-229E spike peptides, taken after COVID-19 vaccination. The receptors derive from a human donor who received a COVID-19 vaccine.

The sample holds a few counts of this clone. The chain carries TRBV6-5 and TRBJ1-2; possibly TRBD1 for D (5 bases). The V gene's germline CDR1 is MNHEY and CDR2 SVGAGI. Trimming cost V 4 bases and J 6 bases, with 15 bases left between them. The length of the CDR3 is 14 residues. CDR3 sequence (DNA): TGTGCCAGCAGTTTGGGGGTGGCCGTGAATGGCTACACCTTC. The encoded protein is CASSLGVAVNGYTF.

The rearrangement joins TRBV6-4 to TRBJ1-2; 7 bases fit TRBD1. Germline V gene data show CDR1 as MRHNA and CDR2 as SNTAGT. The V gene end was trimmed by 4 bases and the J gene end by 2 bases; junction bases not matched to a gene: 7. The CDR3 is 15 amino acids. CDR3 protein: CASSASTGRNYGYTF. CDR3 nucleotides: TGTGCCAGCAGTGCCTCGACAGGGAGGAACTATGGCTACACCTTC.

The J gene is TRBJ2-5, the V gene TRBV5-1, with D tentatively TRBD1 or TRBD2 (6 bases each). CDR1 is SGHRS, CDR2 YFSETQ, per germline. The CDR3 consists of 15 residues. The V and J ends lost 4 bases and 5 bases respectively, with 18 bases between them. The CDR3 here is CASSPLHSGAETQYF. CDR3 bases: TGCGCCAGCAGCCCACTACATTCGGGGGCCGAGACCCAGTACTTC. The variable domain in full, with the rest retrieved from reference TRBV5-1 and TRBJ2-5, is KAGVTQTPRYLIKTRGQQVTLSCSPISGHRSVSWYQQTPGQGLQFLFEYFSETQRNKGNFPGRFSGRQFSNSRSEMNVSTLELGDSALYLCASSPLHSGAETQYFGPGTRLLVL.

The rearrangement links TRBV18 to TRBJ2-5; D call uncertain. The ends were cut back, 1 base at V and 2 bases at J, with 8 bases in the middle. The CDR3 covers 14 residues. Germline V gene data show CDR1 as KGHSH and CDR2 as LQKENI. CDR3 protein: CASSPRNSQETQYF. Here the CDR3 DNA reads TGTGCCAGCTCACCACGAAACAGTCAAGAGACCCAGTACTTC.

The chain uses TRBV27 and TRBJ1-5, with 7 bases fitting TRBD1. This CDR3 comprises 13 residues. With 5 bases clipped from V and 4 bases from J, the junction kept 2 bases outside the gene matches. The germline gives CDR1 MNHEY, CDR2 SMNVEV (reference sequence). CDR3 bases: TGTGCCAGCAGTCCACAGGGGAATCAGCCCCAGCATTTT. It translates to CASSPQGNQPQHF.